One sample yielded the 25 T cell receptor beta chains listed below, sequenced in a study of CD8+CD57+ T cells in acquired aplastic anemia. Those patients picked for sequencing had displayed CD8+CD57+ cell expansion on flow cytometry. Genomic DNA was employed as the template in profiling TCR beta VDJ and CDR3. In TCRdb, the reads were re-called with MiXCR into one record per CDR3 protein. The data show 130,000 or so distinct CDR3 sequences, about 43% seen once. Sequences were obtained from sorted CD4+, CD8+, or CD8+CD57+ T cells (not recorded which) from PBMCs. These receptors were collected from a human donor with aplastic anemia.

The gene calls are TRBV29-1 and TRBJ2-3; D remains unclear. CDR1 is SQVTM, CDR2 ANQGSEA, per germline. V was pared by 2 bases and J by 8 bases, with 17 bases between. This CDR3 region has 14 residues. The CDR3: CSVERRPSAGTQYF. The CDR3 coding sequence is TGCAGCGTTGAACGGAGACCAAGCGCAGGTACGCAGTATTTT.

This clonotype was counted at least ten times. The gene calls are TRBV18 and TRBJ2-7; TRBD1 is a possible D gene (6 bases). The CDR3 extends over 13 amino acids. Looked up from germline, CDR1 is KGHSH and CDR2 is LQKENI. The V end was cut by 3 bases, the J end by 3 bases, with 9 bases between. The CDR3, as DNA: TGTGCCAGCTCACCCAAAGGGGGCTACGAGCAGTACTTC. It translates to CASSPKGGYEQYF. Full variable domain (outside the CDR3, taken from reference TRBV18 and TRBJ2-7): NAGVMQNPRHLVRRRGQEARLRCSPMKGHSHVYWYRQLPEEGLKFMVYLQKENIIDESGMPKERFSAEFPKEGPSILRIQQVVRGDSAAYFCASSPKGGYEQYFGPGTRLTVT.

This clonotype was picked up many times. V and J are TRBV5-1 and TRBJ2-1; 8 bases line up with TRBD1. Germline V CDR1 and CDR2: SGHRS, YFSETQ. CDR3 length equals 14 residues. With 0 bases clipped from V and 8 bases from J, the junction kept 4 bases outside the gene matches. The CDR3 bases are TGCGCCAGCAGCTTGGACAGGGGGTCGTATGAGCAGTTCTTC. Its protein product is CASSLDRGSYEQFF. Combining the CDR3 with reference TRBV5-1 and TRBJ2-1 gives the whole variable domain KAGVTQTPRYLIKTRGQQVTLSCSPISGHRSVSWYQQTPGQGLQFLFEYFSETQRNKGNFPGRFSGRQFSNSRSEMNVSTLELGDSALYLCASSLDRGSYEQFFGPGTRLTVL.

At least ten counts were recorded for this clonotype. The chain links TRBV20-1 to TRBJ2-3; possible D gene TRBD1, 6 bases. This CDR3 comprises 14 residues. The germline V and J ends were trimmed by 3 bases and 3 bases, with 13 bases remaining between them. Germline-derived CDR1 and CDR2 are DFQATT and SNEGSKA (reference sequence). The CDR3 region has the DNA TGCAGTGCTAGTGAAGGGACACGGACAGATACGCAGTATTTT. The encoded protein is CSASEGTRTDTQYF.

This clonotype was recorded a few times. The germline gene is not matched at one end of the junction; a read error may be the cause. Here the CDR3 DNA reads TGTGCCACCAGGGTAAGACAGGACCGAGAGGCCCAGTACTTC. It specifies CATRVRQDREAQYF. The V gene is TRBV2, the J gene TRBJ2-5; possibly TRBD1 for D (6 bases). The germline CDR1 and CDR2 sequences are SNHLY and FYNNEI. This CDR3 contains 14 residues.

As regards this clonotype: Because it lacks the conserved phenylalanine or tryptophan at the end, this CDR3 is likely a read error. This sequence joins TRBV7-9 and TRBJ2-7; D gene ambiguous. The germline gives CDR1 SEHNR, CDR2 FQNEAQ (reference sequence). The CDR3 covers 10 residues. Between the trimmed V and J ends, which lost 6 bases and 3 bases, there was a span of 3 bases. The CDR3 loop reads CASSDYEQYS. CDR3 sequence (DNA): TGTGCCAGCAGTGACTACGAGCAGTACTCC.

CDR3 DNA sequence: TGTGCCAGCATCCCCAAACAGGGAAATTACGGAAACACCATATATTTT. Protein: CASIPKQGNYGNTIYF. This chain connects TRBV25-1 to TRBJ1-3, with a weak D call TRBD1 (6 bases). Germline values: CDR1 MGHDK, CDR2 SYGVNS. V lost 7 bases and J lost 4, with 20 bases in between. The CDR3 sequence is 16 residues long.

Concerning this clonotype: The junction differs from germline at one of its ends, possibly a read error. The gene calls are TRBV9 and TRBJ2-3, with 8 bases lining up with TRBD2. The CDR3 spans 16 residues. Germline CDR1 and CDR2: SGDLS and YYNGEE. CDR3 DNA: TGTGCCAGCAGCGCGCTAGCGGGCGGGAGCATAGATACGCAGTATTTT. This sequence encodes CASSALAGGSIDTQYF. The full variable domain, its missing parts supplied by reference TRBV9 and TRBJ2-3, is DSGVTQTPKHLITATGQRVTLRCSPRSGDLSVYWYQQSLDQGLQFLIQYYNGEERAKGNILERFSAQQFPDLHSELNLSSLELGDSALYFCASSALAGGSIDTQYFGPGTRLTVL.

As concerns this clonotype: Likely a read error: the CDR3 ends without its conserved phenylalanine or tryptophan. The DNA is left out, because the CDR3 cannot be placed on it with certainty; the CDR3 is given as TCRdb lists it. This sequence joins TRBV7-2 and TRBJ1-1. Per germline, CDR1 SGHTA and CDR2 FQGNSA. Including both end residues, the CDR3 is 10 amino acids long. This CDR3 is CASSLGSASL.

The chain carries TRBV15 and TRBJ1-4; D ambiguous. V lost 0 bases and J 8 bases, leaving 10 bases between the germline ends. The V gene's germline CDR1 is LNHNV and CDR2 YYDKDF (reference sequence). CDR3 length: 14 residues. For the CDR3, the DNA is TGTGCCACCAGCAGAGATTTGCAGGACGAAAAACTGTTTTTT. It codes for CATSRDLQDEKLFF.

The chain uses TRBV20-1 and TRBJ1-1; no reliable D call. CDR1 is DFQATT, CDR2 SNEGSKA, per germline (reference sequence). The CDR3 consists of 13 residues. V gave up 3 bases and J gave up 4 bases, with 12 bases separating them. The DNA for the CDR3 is TGCAGTGCTAGGGTTACGTGGGGCACTGAAGCTTTCTTT. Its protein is CSARVTWGTEAFF.

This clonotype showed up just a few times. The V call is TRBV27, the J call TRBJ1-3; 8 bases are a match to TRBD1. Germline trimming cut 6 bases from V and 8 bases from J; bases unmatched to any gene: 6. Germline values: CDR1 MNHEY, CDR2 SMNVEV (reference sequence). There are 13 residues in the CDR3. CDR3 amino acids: CASSRTGRDTIYF. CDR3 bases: TGTGCCAGCAGCCGGACAGGGCGGGACACCATATATTTT.

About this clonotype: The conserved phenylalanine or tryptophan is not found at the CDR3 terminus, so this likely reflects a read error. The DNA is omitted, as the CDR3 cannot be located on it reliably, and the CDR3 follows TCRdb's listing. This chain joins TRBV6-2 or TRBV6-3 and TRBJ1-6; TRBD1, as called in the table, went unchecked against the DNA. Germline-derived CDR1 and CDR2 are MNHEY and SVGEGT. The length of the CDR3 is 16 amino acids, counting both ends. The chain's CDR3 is CASSRRRGTGNSPPHL.

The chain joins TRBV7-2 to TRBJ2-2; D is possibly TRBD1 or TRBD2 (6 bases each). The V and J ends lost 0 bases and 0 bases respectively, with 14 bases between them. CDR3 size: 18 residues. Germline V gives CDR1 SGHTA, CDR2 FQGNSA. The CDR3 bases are TGTGCCAGCAGCTTAGCGGGGGGCCAAAGACCGAACACCGGGGAGCTGTTTTTT. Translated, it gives CASSLAGGQRPNTGELFF.

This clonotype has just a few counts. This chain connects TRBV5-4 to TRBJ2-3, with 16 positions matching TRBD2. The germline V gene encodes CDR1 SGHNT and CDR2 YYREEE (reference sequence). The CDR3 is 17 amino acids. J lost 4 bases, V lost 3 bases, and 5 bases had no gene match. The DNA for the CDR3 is TGTGCCAGCAGCTCCGGGACTAGCGGGGGGGCAGCAGATACGCAGTATTTT. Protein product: CASSSGTSGGAADTQYF.

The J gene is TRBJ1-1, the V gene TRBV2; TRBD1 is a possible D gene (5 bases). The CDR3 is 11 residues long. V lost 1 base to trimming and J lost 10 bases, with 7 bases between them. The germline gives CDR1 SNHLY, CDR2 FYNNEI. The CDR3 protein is CASSEVGRAFF. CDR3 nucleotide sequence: TGTGCCAGCAGTGAAGTGGGACGAGCTTTCTTT.

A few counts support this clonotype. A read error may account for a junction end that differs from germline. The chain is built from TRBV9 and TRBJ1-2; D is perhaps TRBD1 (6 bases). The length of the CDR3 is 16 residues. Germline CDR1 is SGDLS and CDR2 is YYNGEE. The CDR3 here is CASSVGGAVGPIGCTF. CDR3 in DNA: TGTGCCAGCAGCGTAGGGGGGGCGGTGGGGCCCATTGGCTGCACCTTC. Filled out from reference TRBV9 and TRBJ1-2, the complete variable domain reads DSGVTQTPKHLITATGQRVTLRCSPRSGDLSVYWYQQSLDQGLQFLIQYYNGEERAKGNILERFSAQQFPDLHSELNLSSLELGDSALYFCASSVGGAVGPIGCTFGSGTRLTVV.

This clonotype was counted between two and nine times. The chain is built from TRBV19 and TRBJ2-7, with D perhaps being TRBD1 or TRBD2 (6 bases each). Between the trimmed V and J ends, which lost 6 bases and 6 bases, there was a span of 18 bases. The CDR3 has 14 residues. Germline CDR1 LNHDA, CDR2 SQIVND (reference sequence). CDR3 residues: CASSVSGAQGEQYF. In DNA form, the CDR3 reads TGTGCCAGTAGCGTCTCGGGGGCGCAGGGCGAGCAGTACTTC.

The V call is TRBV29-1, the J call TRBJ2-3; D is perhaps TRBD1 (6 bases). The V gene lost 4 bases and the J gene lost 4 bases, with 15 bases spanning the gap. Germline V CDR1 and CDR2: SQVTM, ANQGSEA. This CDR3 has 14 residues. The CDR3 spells CSVGWQGSPDTQYF. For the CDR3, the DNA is TGCAGCGTTGGTTGGCAGGGGAGTCCAGATACGCAGTATTTT.

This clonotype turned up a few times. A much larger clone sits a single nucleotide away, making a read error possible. The CDR3 is CASSPGQEETQYF. The CDR3 DNA sequence: TGTGCCAGCAGTCCCGGACAGGAGGAGACCCAGTACTTC. The chain recombines TRBV12-3 or TRBV12-4 with TRBJ2-5; TRBD1 matches at 7 bases. The CDR3 is made up of 13 amino acids. Trimming removed 5 bases from V and 5 bases from J; junction bases left unmatched: 5.

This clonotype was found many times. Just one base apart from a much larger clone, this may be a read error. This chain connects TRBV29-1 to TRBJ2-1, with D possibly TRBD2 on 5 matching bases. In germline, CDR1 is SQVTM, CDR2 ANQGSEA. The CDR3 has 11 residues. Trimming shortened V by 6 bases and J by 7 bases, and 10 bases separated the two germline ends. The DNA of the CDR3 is TGCAGCGTCGGGAACCAGAATGAGCAGTTCTTC. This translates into CSVGNQNEQFF.

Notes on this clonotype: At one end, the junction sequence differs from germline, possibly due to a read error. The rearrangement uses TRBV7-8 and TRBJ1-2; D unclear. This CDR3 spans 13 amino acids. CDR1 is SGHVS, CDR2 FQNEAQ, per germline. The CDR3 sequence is CASSPGPEGGYAF. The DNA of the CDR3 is TGTGCCAGCAGCCCCGGGCCGGAGGGTGGCTACGCCTTC.

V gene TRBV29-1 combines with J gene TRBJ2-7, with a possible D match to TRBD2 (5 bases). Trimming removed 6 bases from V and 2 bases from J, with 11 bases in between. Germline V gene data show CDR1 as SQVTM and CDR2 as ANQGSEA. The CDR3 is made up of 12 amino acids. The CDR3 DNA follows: TGCAGCGTGAGGGAGCAGGCCTACGAGCAGTACTTC. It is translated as CSVREQAYEQYF.

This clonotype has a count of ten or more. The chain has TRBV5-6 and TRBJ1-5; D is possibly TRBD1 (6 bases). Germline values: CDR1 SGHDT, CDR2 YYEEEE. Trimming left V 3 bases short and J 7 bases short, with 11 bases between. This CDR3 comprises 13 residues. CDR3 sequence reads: CASSYRVEQPQHF. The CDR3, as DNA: TGTGCCAGCAGCTACAGGGTCGAACAGCCCCAGCATTTT.

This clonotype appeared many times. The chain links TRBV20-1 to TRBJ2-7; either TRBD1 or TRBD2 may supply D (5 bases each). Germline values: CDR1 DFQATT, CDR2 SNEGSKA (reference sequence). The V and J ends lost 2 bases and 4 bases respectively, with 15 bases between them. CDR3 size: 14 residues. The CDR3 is CSARLPGPPYEQYF. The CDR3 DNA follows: TGCAGTGCTAGATTACCGGGACCACCTTACGAGCAGTACTTC.